This T cell receptor beta chain was sequenced in a study of OX40 agonist ivuxolimab in advanced cancers. CDR3 length: 15 amino acids. V dropped 5 bases and J dropped 4; count of bases not matched to a gene: 6. Looked up from germline, CDR1 is MDHEN and CDR2 is SYDVKM. Sampled blood was obtained at baseline, cycle 4 day 1, and cycle 7 day 1. Only in-frame clones appear in the TCRdb table, and some are missing; sequencing was by immunoSEQ multiplex PCR. The data contain around 70,000 clones, just under 85% of them singletons. This clone was seen only a few times. What it binds is unknown. Study-wide findings and caveats: Averaging showed that CD8+ T cells had more expanded clones than CD4+ did.

Sequencing was performed on CD4+ or CD8+ T cells sorted from blood, taken in a trial of the OX40 agonist ivuxolimab. The source of this sequence is an adult with an advanced solid tumor such as melanoma, head and neck, liver or kidney cancer. The chain has TRBV28 and TRBJ1-5, with 9 nucleotides matching TRBD1. The CDR3: CASSLYRGRNQPQHF. The CDR3 coding sequence is TGTGCCAGCAGTCTGTACAGGGGGCGAAATCAGCCCCAGCATTTT.